Described below is a single T cell receptor (beta chain) sequence and its context. The antigen it binds to is not known. Base qualities are not at hand, and no much larger clone is one base apart. Taken from the germline V gene, the CDR1 and CDR2 loops are SGHVS and FQNEAQ. The V and J ends are trimmed by 9 bases and 0 bases, leaving 6 bases between them. The CDR3 starts with the cysteine, ends with the phenylalanine, and has 12 residues. Only the CDR3 DNA is retained, 36 bases long and in frame from the first base. The data were obtained in a study of cytomegalovirus exposure and HLA in healthy donors (TCRdb year 2017). Background on the whole study: An earlier analysis of a few hundred of the donors reported around 280 Gb of sequence data and approximately 120 million unique TCR beta sequences obtained from some 170 million T cells. An early release that covered more than 550 HLA-typed donors contained approximately 300 gigabases of sequencing data and approximately 85 million unique TCR sequences. Of the 350 to 450 genotyped donors, roughly 80% were placed in the genetic ancestry cluster associated with self-reported Caucasian donors. The study aimed to test whether cataloging public T cell receptors could reveal signatures of past pathogen exposure. Using immunosequencing, the study profiled T cell repertoires from roughly 650 subjects and related those repertoires to cytomegalovirus serostatus. Along with the approximately 620-subject first cohort, a separate validation cohort of over 90 different subjects was used. The study combined high-throughput TCR immunosequencing, statistical association of individual TCRs with disease status, and machine learning to predict cytomegalovirus infection status. A later analysis re-analyzed previously published TCR beta repertoires from several hundred donors and added high-resolution HLA genotyping to study TCR occurrence patterns. Rather than using new phenotypic data, the later analysis identified candidate immune exposures from TCR beta sequences and from how often those sequences occurred across donors. An earlier analysis of around 540 of the donors applied high-throughput TCR beta sequencing to assess whether each TCR beta V gene segment acted as functional or pseudogenic. Alongside the repertoire data, information on donor age, sex, ethnicity and CMV serostatus was compiled. A later genetic analysis took genome-wide SNP genotypes for about three fifths of the 666 donors and used that subset as a discovery cohort. Every repertoire in the discovery cohort had been generated on one and the same sequencing platform. HLA typing included class I and class II loci at four-digit resolution. Typing coverage varied by locus: about 620-630 donors for A, B, C, DRB1 and DQB1; roughly 520 for DQA1; over 600 for DPA1; some 470 for DPB1. A handful of DR-DQ haplotypes were handled as single units for association and clustering because linkage in the cohort was strong. Across approximately 420 genotyped donors of the cohort, an average of about 240,000 unique TCR beta nucleotide sequences per donor were sequenced, and around 20% of those sequences were non-productive. The paper's findings and limits, for the study overall: In a later analysis, HLA-associated TCR beta chains were found to be more clonally expanded and to have lower generation probabilities than equally common non-associated chains. Some IMGT-functional V segments, including TRBV6-2 and TRBV6-3, could not be told apart with the 87-base-pair reads, so those segments were excluded. Most TCR sequences were seen in very few donors, while some public TCRs were found in many individuals. A further reported finding was that TCR beta sequences accurately predicted the HLA-A and HLA-B alleles for most subjects in the first cohort. Three of the identified cytomegalovirus-associated TCR beta chains were confirmed in vitro to be specific for cytomegalovirus antigens. In a later analysis, TCR association rates were found to vary across HLA loci, with the most associated TCRs seen for DRB1 alleles and the fewest for HLA-C alleles. For the cohort, immune exposure information was limited to CMV serostatus. A later genetic analysis associated a missense DCLRE1C variant with V-gene and J-gene trimming of TCR beta chains, and an independent cohort replicated the association. Cytomegalovirus status was reported to be diagnosed by the classifier with high specificity and sensitivity in both the original and validation cohorts. According to a later analysis, parvovirus B19, influenza, CMV and Epstein-Barr virus appeared linked to several top co-occurrence clusters. According to a later analysis, most CMV-associated TCR beta chains appeared to be HLA-restricted, and the HLA associations seemed to be driven largely by CMV exposure. Linkage disequilibrium might explain the correlated functional status among segregating V segments, but an unknown experimental factor could not be ruled out. A cluster of highly shared sequence variants was judged likely to be a technical artifact of the sequencing pipeline. Broadly in line with IMGT annotations, most TCR beta V segments showed up in productive rearrangements about 90% or about 30% of the time in an earlier analysis of approximately 600 of the donors. Specific HLA alleles were associated with some 15,000 TCR beta sequences at a false discovery rate of 0.05 in a later analysis. Compared with the roughly 720-donor mean, donors in an Asian-associated ancestry cluster had fewer N-insertions in productive TCRs, according to a later genetic analysis. According to the authors, the approach could potentially be generalized to other disease states and immunological phenotypes. The cohort was sequenced for TCR beta chains only, and without alpha or paired-chain data the features that could be detected were limited. The study gave a list of 150 to 200 TCR beta chains associated with cytomegalovirus. Sequencing depth was assumed to be roughly uniform across donors in the presence/absence analyses, though that assumption may not hold. Strong co-occurrence of HLA alleles, especially DR and DQ, made assigning TCR associations to individual alleles difficult. Because HLA typing was unavailable for some donors at each locus, only the typed subset was used in association tests. Because counts were too low, approximately 15 rarely observed V segments, including chromosome 9 orphons, were excluded from the earlier analysis of fewer than 650 of the donors.

The cohort was made up of 500 to 800 healthy bone marrow donors. At the time of sampling, every cohort member was nominally healthy, though immune exposures that went unrecorded were likely present. The donor was CMV seropositive and was included in the group of around 300 seropositive cohort members. Every donor gave a peripheral blood sample, and the peripheral blood mononuclear cells from that sample were used for TCR beta sequencing. The Qiagen DNeasy Blood Extraction Kit was used to extract genomic DNA from the blood cell samples. Library preparation was by the immunoSEQ multiplex PCR assay. The multiplex PCR relied on a mix of 60 forward primers for TCR Vbeta segments and 13 reverse primers for TCR Jbeta segments. Amplification of the CDR3 region of rearranged TCR beta genes was performed with a multiplex PCR assay on genomic DNA. The Illumina HiSeq System was used to sequence the amplified TCR beta libraries as 87-base-pair reads. Per the original workflow: Across the roughly 640 repertoires, a later analysis counted about 81 million unique TCR beta chains, roughly 11 million of which were shared by at least two donors. A nearest-neighbor algorithm error-corrected the raw reads and collapsed the reads into unique sequences, merging closely related sequences to remove PCR and sequencing errors. Alignment of CDR3 sequences to IMGT reference sequences was used to assign V, D and J gene segments. Each retained sequence needed at least a six-nucleotide match to both a V gene segment and a J gene segment. Rearrangements were called productive when the CDR3 lacked stop codons and stayed in frame with V and J; all others were non-productive. Following IMGT convention, CDR3 was defined as the stretch from the second conserved V-encoded cysteine to the conserved J-encoded phenylalanine. Sequences without an unambiguous match to a single V gene segment were excluded from the earlier analysis of several hundred of the donors. An earlier analysis of a few hundred of the donors called V segments functional above 56.7% productive rearrangements and segregating when the between-donor standard deviation exceeded 5%. A statistical classification framework was built for diagnosing cytomegalovirus status from the catalog of TCR beta chain sequences. In a later analysis, TCR nucleotide sequences were compared against IMGT/GENE-DB human TR gene sequences so that V and J genes could be assigned. A later analysis assigned CDR3 sequences and most-parsimonious VDJ recombination scenarios with the TCRdist pipeline. In a later analysis, each TCR beta chain was defined by its CDR3 amino acid sequence together with its V-gene family, and reads without a unique V-gene family were excluded. In a later analysis, 500 to 650 highly shared, low-generation-probability nucleotide sequences were removed to address suspected cross-contamination and a sequencing artifact. In a later analysis, a clonal expansion index was calculated for each public chain from normalized within-repertoire ranks of inferred template counts. A later analysis computed generation probabilities with a VDJ recombination model fitted to out-of-frame rearrangements, and checked the results against IGoR. Hypergeometric tests were used in a later analysis to score TCR-TCR, TCR-HLA and TCR-CMV co-occurrence, with a repertoire-size bias correction applied to the TCR pairs. A later analysis estimated false discovery rates by permuting HLA or CMV assignments 20 times. In a later analysis, co-occurring TCRs were grouped using DBSCAN, and TCRdist sequence similarity was added for clustering within HLA-allele-positive subsets. Co-occurrence clustering excluded repertoires with fewer than 30,000 or more than 120,000 public chains, plus five with anomalous nucleotide sharing. Not all clones reach the TCRdb copy of this immuneACCESS table, which keeps in-frame sequences only. Checked studies attribute under half of the gap to unresolved V genes and leave the rest unexplained. For V, J and clone size, that table is used; D and trimming come from the DNA. This sample has more than 85,000 clones in its table, and 70% to 80% of those were observed once. The top ten constitute approximately 4.3% of the sample.

The sequencing sample was made of PBMCs. The TCR sequence derives from a woman between 18 and 29 years old in good health and CMV-seropositive. The V gene is TRBV7-8 and the J gene is TRBJ2-1; no D segment can be confidently identified. The DNA reads as follows: TGTGCCAGTTCCATCTCCTACAATGAGCAGTTCTTC. It codes for CASSISYNEQFF.